Following are 18 T cell receptor beta chains from one sample sequenced in a study of siplizumab effects on memory and regulatory T cells. The protocol was immunoSEQ multiplex PCR, while the TCRdb copy is restricted to in-frame clones and leaves out a portion. The sample lists under 130,000 clones; about 93% were seen once. What was sequenced was CD4+ T cells sorted from blood. The receptors were sampled from a human donor in good health.

CDR3 bases: TGCAGTGCTCGGACCTTAGAGACCCAGTACTTC. Amino acids: CSARTLETQYF. The V and J genes are TRBV20-1 and TRBJ2-5; D unresolved. V was clipped by 5 bases and J by 4 bases, with 8 bases between them. CDR3 length: 11 amino acids. Germline CDR1 and CDR2: DFQATT and SNEGSKA (reference sequence).

This sequence joins TRBV9 and TRBJ1-1; 11 bases agree with TRBD1. V dropped 4 bases and J dropped 3; count of bases not matched to a gene: 2. The V gene's germline CDR1 is SGDLS and CDR2 YYNGEE. CDR3 size: 14 residues. CDR3 sequence: CASSRGQGDTEAFF. The CDR3, as DNA: TGTGCCAGCAGCAGGGGACAGGGGGACACTGAAGCTTTCTTT.

The CDR3 loop is CASSIDSYEQYF. The CDR3 region has the DNA TGTGCCAGTAGTATAGACAGCTACGAGCAGTACTTC. V gene TRBV19 combines with J gene TRBJ2-7, with D unclear. Between the trimmed V and J ends, which lost 0 bases and 3 bases, there was a span of 3 bases. CDR3 size: 12 residues. CDR1 and CDR2 (germline): LNHDA, SQIVND (reference sequence).

This clone was seen just once. This rearrangement joins TRBV11-2 to TRBJ1-1; unclear D gene. Germline lookup yields CDR1 SGHAT and CDR2 FQNNGV. The CDR3 loop spans 16 amino acids. V was shortened by 1 base and J by 1 base, with 13 bases between the two germline ends. CDR3 protein: CASSLGLANRNTEAFF. The CDR3 DNA reads as TGTGCCAGCAGCTTAGGTTTAGCGAACAGGAACACTGAAGCTTTCTTT.

This clone was seen a few times. The V and J genes are TRBV9 and TRBJ1-5; perhaps TRBD1 as D (5 bases). Germline-derived CDR1 and CDR2 are SGDLS and YYNGEE. V dropped 4 bases and J dropped 1 base, with 9 bases sitting between them. This CDR3 is built from 14 residues. For the CDR3, the DNA is TGTGCCAGCAGCCGGGGCATCAGCAATCAGCCCCAGCATTTT. Residues: CASSRGISNQPQHF.

The chain recombines TRBV4-2 with TRBJ2-7; perhaps TRBD2 as D (5 bases). CDR3 length: 15 amino acids. Germline V gene data show CDR1 as LGHNA and CDR2 as YNFKEQ. Trimming cost V 0 bases and J 3 bases, with 12 bases left between them. CDR3 nucleotide sequence: TGTGCCAGCAGCCAAGAACGAGGGCCCCTCTACGAGCAGTACTTC. The encoded protein is CASSQERGPLYEQYF.

The chain has TRBV2 and TRBJ2-5; D uncertain. V was shortened by 6 bases and J by 5 bases, with 22 bases between the two germline ends. The CDR3 has 16 amino acids. Germline values: CDR1 SNHLY, CDR2 FYNNEI. CDR3 loop: CASRKEQAPFGETQYF. The CDR3 DNA reads as TGTGCCAGCAGAAAAGAGCAGGCACCATTTGGGGAGACCCAGTACTTC.

The chain uses TRBV2 and TRBJ2-7; a weak D match, TRBD2 (5 bases). Trimming cost V 7 bases and J 0 bases, with 16 bases left between them. Germline V lookup: CDR1 SNHLY, CDR2 FYNNEI. This CDR3 spans 15 amino acids. In DNA form, the CDR3 reads TGTGCCAGCAAGAGCGGAACAAGCAGCTCCTACGAGCAGTACTTC. Its translation is CASKSGTSSSYEQYF. Filled out from reference TRBV2 and TRBJ2-7, the complete variable domain reads EPEVTQTPSHQVTQMGQEVILRCVPISNHLYFYWYRQILGQKVEFLVSFYNNEISEKSEIFDDQFSVERPDGSNFTLKIRSTKLEDSAMYFCASKSGTSSSYEQYFGPGTRLTVT.

V usage is TRBV18 and J usage is TRBJ2-7, with a tentative D call TRBD1 (6 bases). The CDR3 runs to 13 residues. Germline CDR1 and CDR2: KGHSH and LQKENI. The germline V and J ends were trimmed by 3 bases and 3 bases, with 9 bases remaining between them. CDR3 in amino acids: CASSPGTSYEQYF. CDR3 nucleotides: TGTGCCAGCTCACCCGGGACAAGCTACGAGCAGTACTTC.

J is TRBJ1-2 and V is TRBV5-1; D perhaps matches TRBD1 (6 bases). V lost 1 base and J lost 7, with 11 bases in between. CDR1 and CDR2 (germline): SGHRS, YFSETQ. The CDR3 length is 13 residues. The CDR3 sequence: CASSLSAGAGYTF. The DNA for the CDR3 is TGCGCCAGCAGCTTGAGTGCAGGGGCTGGCTACACCTTC.

J is TRBJ2-5 and V is TRBV29-1, with D maybe TRBD2 (5 bases). V dropped 7 bases and J dropped 1 base, with 10 bases sitting between them. The CDR3 has 12 residues. Germline V gives CDR1 SQVTM, CDR2 ANQGSEA. CDR3 amino acids: CSAGVGQETQYF. The CDR3 bases are TGCAGCGCCGGGGTCGGCCAAGAGACCCAGTACTTC. Filled out from reference TRBV29-1 and TRBJ2-5, the complete variable domain reads SAVISQKPSRDICQRGTSLTIQCQVDSQVTMMFWYRQQPGQSLTLIATANQGSEATYESGFVIDKFPISRPNLTFSTLTVSNMSPEDSSIYLCSAGVGQETQYFGPGTRLLVL.

This chain joins TRBV6-5 and TRBJ1-2, with 11 bases aligning to TRBD1. The CDR3 contains 15 residues. The ends lost 5 bases at V and 10 bases at J; junction bases unmatched: 12. Germline CDR1 reads MNHEY; CDR2 reads SVGAGI. The CDR3 here is CASSQNGQGAVAYTF. CDR3 in DNA: TGTGCCAGCAGTCAAAACGGACAGGGGGCGGTAGCCTACACCTTC.

A remark on this clone: At the DNA level, this CDR3 is encoded by other sequences in the same sample as well. The V and J genes are TRBV7-9 and TRBJ2-3; the D is unclear. This CDR3 spans 11 amino acids. CDR1 is SEHNR, CDR2 FQNEAQ, per germline (reference sequence). Trimming took off 2 bases at V and 3 bases at J, with 0 bases between the two ends. The CDR3 DNA reads TGTGCCAGCAGCTTAACAGATACGCAGTATTTT. Translation gives CASSLTDTQYF.

The V and J genes are TRBV27 and TRBJ1-6; D gene uncertain. Trimming shortened V by 1 base and J by 0 bases, and 16 bases separated the two germline ends. Germline lookup yields CDR1 MNHEY and CDR2 SMNVEV (reference sequence). This CDR3 region has 19 residues. The DNA of the CDR3 is TGTGCCAGCAGTTTATTGGCAGGAGGAATTAGCTCCTATAATTCACCCCTCCACTTT. Translating gives CASSLLAGGISSYNSPLHF.

The CDR3 nucleotides are TGCGCCAGCAGCCAAGGGGGTGCTTGGGAGCCCCAGCATTTT. Translated: CASSQGGAWEPQHF. V is TRBV4-1 and J is TRBJ1-5; D call uncertain. The germline gives CDR1 MGHRA, CDR2 YSYEKL. Trimming pared 1 base from V and 8 bases from J, leaving 12 bases between. This CDR3 has 14 residues.

This sequence joins TRBV6-7 and TRBJ1-4, with D possibly TRBD1 on 5 matching bases. TRBV6-7 has ORF status, its function being uncertain. V lost 7 bases to trimming and J lost 1 base, with 19 bases between them. CDR3 size: 17 residues. In nucleotides, the CDR3 is TGTGCCAGCATTACACGGGGCCGCAAAGTAACTAATGAAAAACTGTTTTTT. It is translated as CASITRGRKVTNEKLFF.

V and J are TRBV14 and TRBJ1-6; 9 bases match TRBD1. The J segment lost 10 bases and the V segment lost 5 bases, leaving 6 bases of the junction unmatched. Per germline, CDR1 SGHDN and CDR2 FVKESK. The CDR3 extends over 14 amino acids. In DNA, the CDR3 is TGTGCCAGCAGCGGACAGGGGAGAGGCTCACCCCTCCACTTT. Translated, it gives CASSGQGRGSPLHF. The whole variable domain, filled in from reference TRBV14 and TRBJ1-6, reads EAGVTQFPSHSVIEKGQTVTLRCDPISGHDNLYWYRRVMGKEIKFLLHFVKESKQDESGMPNNRFLAERTGGTYSTLKVQPAELEDSGVYFCASSGQGRGSPLHFGNGTRLTVT.

CDR3 in DNA: TGTGCCAGCAGAGAAGCGGGGGGAACCTACGAGCAGTACTTC. This gives the protein CASREAGGTYEQYF. The chain has TRBV11-2 and TRBJ2-7; 9 nucleotides agree with TRBD2. The CDR3 has 14 amino acids. In germline, CDR1 is SGHAT, CDR2 FQNNGV. The junction had 5 bases not matched to a gene; V was cut back by 6 bases and J by 2 bases. The full variable domain, in which reference TRBV11-2 and TRBJ2-7 provide the parts outside the CDR3, is EAGVAQSPRYKIIEKRQSVAFWCNPISGHATLYWYQQILGQGPKLLIQFQNNGVVDDSQLPKDRFSAERLKGVDSTLKIQPAKLEDSAVYLCASREAGGTYEQYFGPGTRLTVT.